The 26 T cell receptor beta chains below come from one sample, sequenced in a study of vaccination and CD4 T cells after COVID-19. Cultured CD4+ T cells had their DNA profiled by the Oncomine TCR Beta short-read assay. TCRdb recomputed calls from the PCR reads with MiXCR, one row per CDR3 protein. The profile shows more than 10,000 distinct CDR3 sequences, 76% of them singletons. Their antigen targets remain unknown. Treatment specified: approximately nine-day PBMC culture with coronavirus spike peptide pools or control peptides (ViraFEST assay). The sequenced sample consisted of CD4+ T cells from blood, cultured in vitro. The receptors were gathered from a human donor who had recovered from COVID-19.

This clonotype has only a few counts. The chain uses TRBV7-2 and TRBJ1-1; 8 bases fit TRBD1. This CDR3 contains 15 residues. CDR1 and CDR2 from the germline V gene are SGHTA and FQGNSA. Unmatched junction bases numbered 6, after V lost 5 bases and J lost 1 base. DNA of the CDR3: TGTGCCAGCAGCACCGGACAGGGAAAGAACACTGAAGCTTTCTTT. It is translated as CASSTGQGKNTEAFF.

This chain joins TRBV30 and TRBJ1-1, with D unclear. The CDR3 is 13 amino acids. V was cut by 2 bases and J by 0 bases, with 7 bases left in between. Germline CDR1 reads GTSNPN; CDR2 reads SVGIG (reference sequence). CDR3 coding DNA: TGTGCCTGGAGTCTTGCCGTGAACACTGAAGCTTTCTTT. Its translation: CAWSLAVNTEAFF.

This chain uses TRBV6-2 or TRBV6-3 with TRBJ1-2; 7 bases match TRBD1. Germline V gives CDR1 MNHEY, CDR2 SVGEGT. This CDR3 is 12 amino acids long. Germline trimming cut 5 bases from V and 5 bases from J; bases unmatched to any gene: 2. CDR3 region: CASSDRVYGYTF. As DNA, the CDR3 is TGTGCCAGCAGTGACAGGGTTTATGGCTACACCTTC.

The rearrangement links TRBV20-1 to TRBJ1-1; possibly TRBD1 for D (5 bases). Trimming took off 3 bases at V and 4 bases at J, with 12 bases between the two ends. CDR3 length: 13 amino acids. Per germline, CDR1 DFQATT and CDR2 SNEGSKA (reference sequence). The CDR3 bases are TGCAGTGCTAGTACCAGGGAGGGCACTGAAGCTTTCTTT. Translating it yields CSASTREGTEAFF.

This clonotype turned up a few times. The chain uses TRBV7-2 and TRBJ1-1, with 7 bases lining up with TRBD1. V gave up 5 bases and J gave up 3 bases; unmatched junction bases: 6. From germline, CDR1 is SGHTA and CDR2 FQGNSA. The length of the CDR3 is 14 residues. Here the CDR3 DNA reads TGTGCCAGCAGCCGACAGGGCGGGGACACTGAAGCTTTCTTT. Translating gives CASSRQGGDTEAFF.

This chain connects TRBV6-1 to TRBJ2-7; 9 bases match TRBD2. This CDR3 spans 16 amino acids. With 6 bases clipped from V and 5 bases from J, the junction kept 14 bases outside the gene matches. Germline V gene sequence: CDR1 MNHNS, CDR2 SASEGT. CDR3 DNA: TGTGCCAGCAGGTTCTTGTCCGGGACTAGCAGCCACGAGCAGTACTTC. Encoded protein: CASRFLSGTSSHEQYF.

V gene TRBV24-1 combines with J gene TRBJ2-5, with TRBD1 matching over 11 bases. This CDR3 spans 15 amino acids. Trimming at V came to 4 bases and at J to 4 bases, leaving 4 bases not matched to a gene. CDR1 and CDR2 from the germline V gene are KGHDR and SFDVKD. The CDR3 nucleotides are TGTGCCACCAGTGAAACGGGACAGGGGGGAGAGACCCAGTACTTC. It is translated as CATSETGQGGETQYF.

This clonotype occurred once. This chain joins TRBV4-1 and TRBJ1-5; TRBD1 matches 8 bases. Unmatched junction bases numbered 7, after V lost 6 bases and J lost 6 bases. Germline assignment: CDR1 MGHRA and CDR2 YSYEKL. The length of the CDR3 is 14 residues. The CDR3 DNA reads as TGCGCCAGCAGTCAGGGGGCGCGAGGTCAGCCCCAGCATTTT. Translating gives CASSQGARGQPQHF.

The V and J genes are TRBV6-5 and TRBJ2-1; 16 bases are shared with TRBD2. Germline CDR1 MNHEY, CDR2 SVGAGI. The CDR3 has 21 amino acids. V shed 4 bases and J 0 bases; nucleotides not matched to a gene: 12. The CDR3 reads CASSLTGTSGRAKGSYNEQFF. CDR3 DNA sequence: TGTGCCAGCAGTTTGACCGGGACTAGCGGGAGGGCCAAGGGCTCCTACAATGAGCAGTTCTTC.

The chain combines TRBV20-1 with TRBJ1-6; D call uncertain. The CDR3 length is 16 residues. The V gene lost 3 bases and the J gene lost 0 bases, with 12 bases spanning the gap. Germline lookup yields CDR1 DFQATT and CDR2 SNEGSKA (reference sequence). The CDR3 loop is CSARAGFSSYNSPLHF. The CDR3 DNA follows: TGCAGTGCTAGGGCGGGGTTCAGCTCCTATAATTCACCCCTCCACTTT.

This clonotype was recorded only once. The V gene is TRBV6-4, the J gene TRBJ2-3; 10 positions match TRBD2. The CDR3 extends over 13 amino acids. Germline V CDR1 and CDR2: MRHNA, SNTAGT. The ends lost 10 bases at V and 2 bases at J; junction bases unmatched: 3. The CDR3 DNA reads TGTGCCACTAGCGGGAGTGACACAGATACGCAGTATTTT. It is translated as CATSGSDTDTQYF.

The chain combines TRBV28 with TRBJ1-5; D call uncertain. This CDR3 region has 14 residues. Deletions cut 7 bases from V and 9 bases from J, with 19 bases between. Germline V gene data show CDR1 as MDHEN and CDR2 as SYDVKM. Here the CDR3 DNA reads TGTGCCAGCACCGCTCGGACCCCTAAGTGGCCCCAGCATTTT. It translates to CASTARTPKWPQHF.

V and J are TRBV2 and TRBJ1-5, with 7 bases matching TRBD1. CDR3 length: 15 residues. V dropped 5 bases and J dropped 0; count of bases not matched to a gene: 4. Germline-derived CDR1 and CDR2 are SNHLY and FYNNEI. The DNA for the CDR3 is TGTGCCAGCAGTACGGGGACAGCTAGCAATCAGCCCCAGCATTTT. This codes for CASSTGTASNQPQHF.

In this sample, this clonotype turned up a few times. The chain couples TRBV20-1 to TRBJ1-2, with D tentatively TRBD1 (5 bases). This CDR3 has 13 residues. V was shortened by 5 bases and J by 8 bases, with 18 bases between the two germline ends. CDR1 and CDR2 (germline): DFQATT, SNEGSKA (reference sequence). The CDR3 spells CSASVRVGQGYTF. The CDR3, as DNA: TGCAGTGCTTCCGTCAGGGTAGGGCAGGGCTACACCTTC.

This clonotype was picked up a small number of times. This chain uses TRBV15 with TRBJ1-6; D call uncertain. Germline V gene sequence: CDR1 LNHNV, CDR2 YYDKDF (reference sequence). Trimming shortened V by 4 bases and J by 7 bases, and 11 bases separated the two germline ends. The CDR3 covers 14 residues. CDR3 sequence: CATSTRAPNSPLHF. CDR3 sequence (DNA): TGTGCCACCAGCACCCGGGCACCAAATTCACCCCTCCACTTT.

This clonotype has just one count. The chain links TRBV6-1 to TRBJ2-4; no reliable D call. Germline V gene sequence: CDR1 MNHNS, CDR2 SASEGT. The V end lost 6 bases, the J end lost 0 bases, and 9 bases lay between the germline ends. The CDR3 contains 14 residues. This CDR3 reads CASSLGLAKNIQYF. The CDR3 DNA is TGTGCCAGCAGCCTCGGATTAGCCAAAAACATTCAGTACTTC.

This clonotype is medium-sized by share. The V call is TRBV7-9, the J call TRBJ1-2; no firm D call. CDR3 length: 13 amino acids. Germline-derived CDR1 and CDR2 are SEHNR and FQNEAQ (reference sequence). The V gene lost 1 base and the J gene lost 5 bases, with 8 bases spanning the gap. As DNA, the CDR3 is TGTGCCAGCAGCTTAGGTGGCGCGTATGGCTACACCTTC. This encodes CASSLGGAYGYTF.

The CDR3 spells CASSPLDRGVPEAFF. The DNA of the CDR3 is TGTGCCAGTAGTCCCTTAGACAGGGGGGTACCTGAAGCTTTCTTT. The chain couples TRBV19 to TRBJ1-1; 9 bases line up with TRBD1. CDR3 length: 15 residues. With 5 bases clipped from V and 6 bases from J, the junction kept 10 bases outside the gene matches. Germline loops: CDR1 LNHDA, CDR2 SQIVND (reference sequence).

The chain carries TRBV6-2 or TRBV6-3 and TRBJ2-3; TRBD2 agrees at 12 bases. Trimming took 6 bases from V and 6 from J; bases not matched to a gene: 4. The CDR3 is 14 amino acids. Germline lookup yields CDR1 MNHEY and CDR2 SVGEGT. CDR3 loop: CASSTSGRPDTQYF. The CDR3 DNA reads TGTGCCAGCAGCACTAGCGGGAGGCCTGATACGCAGTATTTT.

This clonotype has just one count. V gene TRBV27 combines with J gene TRBJ2-3; D not certain. Germline V gene data show CDR1 as MNHEY and CDR2 as SMNVEV (reference sequence). The V gene lost 2 bases and the J gene lost 2 bases, with 11 bases spanning the gap. This CDR3 has 15 residues. In nucleotides, the CDR3 is TGTGCCAGCAGTTTAGGGGTAGCCCCCACAGATACGCAGTATTTT. Its translation is CASSLGVAPTDTQYF.

The rearrangement uses TRBV20-1 and TRBJ2-1; unclear D gene. Trimming cost V 0 bases and J 5 bases, with 11 bases left between them. CDR3 length: 14 residues. In germline, CDR1 is DFQATT, CDR2 SNEGSKA (reference sequence). The CDR3 bases are TGCAGTGCTAGAGATTTTCCGCCCGACAATGAGCAGTTCTTC. Translation gives CSARDFPPDNEQFF.

The chain carries TRBV28 and TRBJ2-7, with 7 bases that match TRBD1. V shed 2 bases and J 5 bases; nucleotides not matched to a gene: 6. CDR1 and CDR2 from the germline V gene are MDHEN and SYDVKM. CDR3 length equals 14 residues. The CDR3: CASSLTGARNEQYF. For the CDR3, the DNA is TGTGCCAGCAGTTTAACAGGGGCGAGGAACGAGCAGTACTTC.

The chain links TRBV7-2 to TRBJ2-5; 11 bases agree with TRBD2. Trimming at V came to 0 bases and at J to 5 bases, leaving 14 bases not matched to a gene. CDR1 is SGHTA and CDR2 is FQGNSA in the germline V gene. CDR3 size: 19 residues. CDR3 DNA sequence: TGTGCCAGCAGCTTAGCGAGGAAACTAGCGGGAGCTGGAGGGGAGACCCAGTACTTC. Its translation: CASSLARKLAGAGGETQYF.

J is TRBJ2-5 and V is TRBV20-1; 9 bases match TRBD2. The V segment lost 6 bases and the J segment 5 bases; nucleotides outside the gene matches: 7. Looked up from germline, CDR1 is DFQATT and CDR2 is SNEGSKA (reference sequence). CDR3 length equals 13 residues. The CDR3 sequence is CSAEGTSWETQYF. The CDR3 region has the DNA TGCAGTGCCGAAGGGACTAGCTGGGAGACCCAGTACTTC.

This clonotype was picked up one time. This chain uses TRBV29-1 with TRBJ1-2; 10 nucleotides line up with TRBD1. The CDR3 length is 12 residues. CDR1 and CDR2 from the germline V gene are SQVTM and ANQGSEA. J was trimmed by 8 bases and V by 6 bases; bases with no gene match: 6. The CDR3 DNA sequence: TGCAGCGTCTTTGGGACAGGGGAAGGCTACACCTTC. This translates into CSVFGTGEGYTF.

The chain has TRBV2 and TRBJ1-6; no clear D. CDR3 length: 15 amino acids. Germline V CDR1 and CDR2: SNHLY, FYNNEI. V was clipped by 4 bases and J by 7 bases, with 14 bases between them. The CDR3 bases are TGTGCCAGCAGTGGAATTGGGCGTCAGAATTCACCCCTCCACTTT. This gives the protein CASSGIGRQNSPLHF. The whole variable domain, filled in from reference TRBV2 and TRBJ1-6, reads EPEVTQTPSHQVTQMGQEVILRCVPISNHLYFYWYRQILGQKVEFLVSFYNNEISEKSEIFDDQFSVERPDGSNFTLKIRSTKLEDSAMYFCASSGIGRQNSPLHFGNGTRLTVT.